Below, one T cell receptor beta chain is given with its context. The antigen is not known. Reverse transcription of about 0.45 to 1 ug RNA used random hexamers. TCR beta CDR3 was amplified by immunoSEQ covering 54 Vbeta and 13 Jbeta. TCRdb analysed the immunoSEQ multiplex PCR reads with MiXCR anew, one entry per CDR3 protein. The profile shows tens of thousands of distinct CDR3 sequences, approximately 96% of them singletons. TEMRA cells underwent FACS enrichment and CD8+ and CD4+ T cells underwent negative isolation. The data originate from a study of CD8 T cells in Susac syndrome. Overall study results and limits: Among active patients and in TEMRA cells, CD8+ clonal expansion in Susac reached its peak. Susac-specific public clones were found in total CD8+ and CD8+ TEMRA repertoires, numbering sixteen and five, respectively.

The V end lost 2 bases, the J end lost 0 bases, and 5 bases lay between the germline ends. This CDR3 contains 12 residues. Germline-derived CDR1 and CDR2 are DFQATT and SNEGSKA (reference sequence). The rearrangement links TRBV20-1 to TRBJ2-7; D remains unclear. This clonotype was sampled from a human donor with Susac syndrome. The specimen sequenced was CD8+ T cells from PBMCs. The chain's CDR3 is CSARSISYEQYF. The CDR3 coding sequence is TGCAGTGCTAGATCCATCTCCTACGAGCAGTACTTC.